Shown below are 16 T cell receptor beta chains from a single sample sequenced in a study of cytomegalovirus exposure and HLA in healthy donors. Primers: 60 Vbeta forward and 13 Jbeta reverse. Generated by immunoSEQ multiplex PCR, the TCRdb table keeps only in-frame clones and is missing some. The sample consists of 250,000 to 300,000 clones, 80% to 90% of them appearing once. Sequencing was carried out using PBMCs. The receptors stem from a middle-aged woman in good health and CMV-seropositive.

The rearrangement links TRBV5-1 to TRBJ1-1; D remains ambiguous. The V end lost 2 bases, the J end lost 4 bases, and 12 bases lay between the germline ends. CDR1 and CDR2 from the germline V gene are SGHRS and YFSETQ. The CDR3 totals 14 residues. CDR3 nucleotide sequence: TGCGCCAGCAGCTTACTAGAGCGACTCACTGAAGCTTTCTTT. Translation gives CASSLLERLTEAFF.

A single count supports this clone. This rearrangement joins TRBV6-6 to TRBJ1-6; D uncertain. The CDR3 is made up of 16 amino acids. The ends were cut back, 6 bases at V and 0 bases at J, with 12 bases in the middle. The germline V gene has CDR1 MNHNY and CDR2 SVGAGI (reference sequence). Here the CDR3 DNA reads TGTGCCAGCAGAGCCACCGCGAGCTCCTATAATTCACCCCTCCACTTT. This codes for CASRATASSYNSPLHF.

This clone occurred once. The chain uses TRBV27 and TRBJ1-1; D ambiguous. This CDR3 has 14 amino acids. V lost 3 bases and J 8 bases, leaving 16 bases between the germline ends. Germline V gene sequence: CDR1 MNHEY, CDR2 SMNVEV (reference sequence). CDR3 DNA sequence: TGTGCCAGCAGTTTTGTCGGGGTACCTCGAGAAGCTTTCTTT. This codes for CASSFVGVPREAFF.

This clone was seen once. The chain employs TRBV5-4 and TRBJ2-1; 8 bases fit TRBD1. This CDR3 has 18 residues. Germline CDR1 is SGHNT and CDR2 is YYREEE (reference sequence). Unmatched junction bases numbered 9, after V lost 1 base and J lost 0 bases. The CDR3 sequence: CASSLTGTGPSSYNEQFF. DNA for the CDR3: TGTGCCAGCAGCTTGACCGGGACAGGCCCGAGCTCCTACAATGAGCAGTTCTTC. The entire variable domain, with the rest obtained from reference TRBV5-4 and TRBJ2-1, is as follows: ETGVTQSPTHLIKTRGQQVTLRCSSQSGHNTVSWYQQALGQGPQFIFQYYREEENGRGNFPPRFSGLQFPNYSSELNVNALELDDSALYLCASSLTGTGPSSYNEQFFGPGTRLTVL.

The rearrangement links TRBV2 to TRBJ2-1; TRBD2 might be the D (6 bases). The CDR3 spans 14 residues. V lost 2 bases, J lost 8 bases, and 13 bases lay in between. Looked up from germline, CDR1 is SNHLY and CDR2 is FYNNEI. CDR3 in amino acids: CASSEQGGIDEQFF. The CDR3 DNA is TGTGCCAGCAGTGAACAGGGCGGGATCGATGAGCAGTTCTTC. The entire variable domain, with the rest obtained from reference TRBV2 and TRBJ2-1, is as follows: EPEVTQTPSHQVTQMGQEVILRCVPISNHLYFYWYRQILGQKVEFLVSFYNNEISEKSEIFDDQFSVERPDGSNFTLKIRSTKLEDSAMYFCASSEQGGIDEQFFGPGTRLTVL.

The table lists this clone with a count of one. V is TRBV30 and J is TRBJ1-1; 7 nucleotides line up with TRBD1. This CDR3 is 13 amino acids long. Germline CDR1 and CDR2: GTSNPN and SVGIG (reference sequence). The junction had 3 bases not matched to a gene; V was cut back by 4 bases and J by 1 base. In nucleotides, the CDR3 is TGTGCCTGGATAGGGACAGCGAACACTGAAGCTTTCTTT. Its protein is CAWIGTANTEAFF. Based on the CDR3 plus reference TRBV30 and TRBJ1-1, the full variable domain is SQTIHQWPATLVQPVGSPLSLECTVEGTSNPNLYWYRQAAGRGLQLLFYSVGIGQISSEVPQNLSASRPQDRQFILSSKKLLLSDSGFYLCAWIGTANTEAFFGQGTRLTVV.

The chain is built from TRBV28 and TRBJ1-4, with a weak D call TRBD1 (6 bases). CDR1 and CDR2 (germline): MDHEN, SYDVKM. Trimming stripped 3 bases from V and 8 bases from J, with 19 bases between. The CDR3 runs to 16 residues. The CDR3 is CASSFPGNRVSEKLFF. CDR3 coding DNA: TGTGCCAGCAGTTTCCCGGGCAACAGGGTCAGCGAAAAACTGTTTTTT.

This clone was seen a single time. V and J are TRBV6-6 and TRBJ1-5; 7 nucleotides align to TRBD1. The germline CDR1 and CDR2 sequences are MNHNY and SVGAGI (reference sequence). V lost 4 bases, J lost 3 bases, and 3 bases stayed unmatched. There are 14 residues in the CDR3. The CDR3 loop is CASSSRGNNQPQHF. DNA for the CDR3: TGTGCCAGCAGTTCCAGGGGGAACAATCAGCCCCAGCATTTT.

The J gene is TRBJ2-7, the V gene TRBV5-6; TRBD1 might be the D (5 bases). The CDR3 has 13 residues. Trimming took 3 bases from V and 2 from J, leaving 9 bases between them. CDR1 is SGHDT and CDR2 is YYEEEE in the germline V gene. This CDR3 reads CASSWGSTYEQYF. The CDR3 DNA sequence: TGTGCCAGCAGCTGGGGCAGCACCTACGAGCAGTACTTC.

The V call is TRBV7-2, the J call TRBJ1-1; tentatively, D is TRBD1 (5 bases). Germline V gene lookup returns CDR1 SGHTA and CDR2 FQGNSA. Trimming took off 5 bases at V and 2 bases at J, with 12 bases between the two ends. CDR3 length: 14 amino acids. CDR3 nucleotide sequence: TGTGCCAGCAGCCGAACGACAGAAAACACTGAAGCTTTCTTT. Translation: CASSRTTENTEAFF.

The V gene is TRBV10-3, the J gene TRBJ2-2, with 11 positions matching TRBD2. The ends lost 6 bases at V and 7 bases at J; junction bases unmatched: 4. Germline CDR1 is ENHRY and CDR2 is SYGVKD. This CDR3 has 14 residues. CDR3 in DNA: TGTGCCATCAGGCTAGCGGGAGGTAACGGGGAGCTGTTTTTT. Protein product: CAIRLAGGNGELFF.

The chain employs TRBV19 and TRBJ2-6; 7 positions match TRBD2. The trim removed 5 bases at V and 0 bases at J, leaving 7 bases unmatched. This CDR3 is 17 amino acids long. The V gene's germline CDR1 is LNHDA and CDR2 SQIVND (reference sequence). CDR3 amino acids: CASSLPSGPSGANVLTF. CDR3 nucleotide sequence: TGTGCCAGTAGTTTACCTAGCGGTCCCTCTGGGGCCAACGTCCTGACTTTC.

The chain combines TRBV9 with TRBJ1-1, with D possibly TRBD1 on 5 matching bases. The V end lost 0 bases, the J end lost 7 bases, and 16 bases lay between the germline ends. The CDR3 spans 15 residues. The germline gives CDR1 SGDLS, CDR2 YYNGEE. CDR3 nucleotides: TGTGCCAGCAGCGTAGAGCAGGGCCTCCCTTATGAAGCTTTCTTT. It yields the protein CASSVEQGLPYEAFF.

The gene calls are TRBV9 and TRBJ2-5; D unresolved. V gave up 1 base and J gave up 5 bases, with 9 bases separating them. Germline CDR1 and CDR2: SGDLS and YYNGEE. The CDR3 loop spans 13 amino acids. In DNA, the CDR3 is TGTGCCAGCAGCGTATCCTCGTATGAGACCCAGTACTTC. It translates to CASSVSSYETQYF.

The gene calls are TRBV5-1 and TRBJ1-4; no firm D call. The V gene lost 1 base and the J gene lost 3 bases, with 7 bases spanning the gap. Germline CDR1 is SGHRS and CDR2 is YFSETQ. The CDR3 consists of 14 residues. The CDR3 coding sequence is TGCGCCAGCAGCTTGAGCCAGGCTAATGAAAAACTGTTTTTT. This encodes CASSLSQANEKLFF.

The chain is built from TRBV15 and TRBJ1-5; no reliable D call. Trimming shortened V by 3 bases and J by 9 bases, and 6 bases separated the two germline ends. CDR1 LNHNV and CDR2 YYDKDF come from the germline V gene (reference sequence). CDR3 length: 11 residues. CDR3 amino acids: CATSSGGPQHF. The CDR3 region has the DNA TGTGCCACCAGCAGCGGTGGGCCCCAGCATTTT.